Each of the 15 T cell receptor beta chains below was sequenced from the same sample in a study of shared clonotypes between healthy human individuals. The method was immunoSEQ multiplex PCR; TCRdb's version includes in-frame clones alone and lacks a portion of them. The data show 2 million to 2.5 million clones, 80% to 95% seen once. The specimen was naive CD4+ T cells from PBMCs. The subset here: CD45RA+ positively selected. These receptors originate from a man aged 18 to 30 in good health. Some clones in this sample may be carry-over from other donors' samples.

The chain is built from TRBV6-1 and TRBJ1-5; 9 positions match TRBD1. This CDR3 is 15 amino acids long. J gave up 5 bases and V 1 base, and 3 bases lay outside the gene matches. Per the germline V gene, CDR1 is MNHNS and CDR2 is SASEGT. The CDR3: CASSEDGQGYQPQHF. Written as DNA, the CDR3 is TGTGCCAGCAGTGAAGACGGACAGGGGTATCAGCCCCAGCATTTT.

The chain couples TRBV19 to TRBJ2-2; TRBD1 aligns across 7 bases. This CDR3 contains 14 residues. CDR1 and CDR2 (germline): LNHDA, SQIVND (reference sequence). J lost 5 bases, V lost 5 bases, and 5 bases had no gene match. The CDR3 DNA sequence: TGTGCCAGTAGTGGGGGACAGTCTACCGGGGAGCTGTTTTTT. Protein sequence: CASSGGQSTGELFF.

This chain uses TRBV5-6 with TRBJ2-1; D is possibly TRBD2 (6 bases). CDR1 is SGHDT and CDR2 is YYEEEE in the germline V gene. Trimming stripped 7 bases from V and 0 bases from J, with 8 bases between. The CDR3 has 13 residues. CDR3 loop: CASRRGSYNEQFF. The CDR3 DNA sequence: TGTGCCAGCCGGCGGGGCTCCTACAATGAGCAGTTCTTC.

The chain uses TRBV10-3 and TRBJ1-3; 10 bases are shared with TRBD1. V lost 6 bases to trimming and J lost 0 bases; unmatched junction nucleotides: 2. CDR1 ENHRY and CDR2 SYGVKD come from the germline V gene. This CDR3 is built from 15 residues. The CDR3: CAIRTGGNSGNTIYF. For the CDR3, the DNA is TGTGCCATCAGGACAGGGGGCAACTCTGGAAACACCATATATTTT.

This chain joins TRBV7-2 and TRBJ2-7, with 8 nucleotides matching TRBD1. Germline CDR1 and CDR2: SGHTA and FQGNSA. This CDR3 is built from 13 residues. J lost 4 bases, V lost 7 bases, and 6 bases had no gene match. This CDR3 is CASTTGGWYEQYF. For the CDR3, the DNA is TGTGCCAGCACCACAGGGGGTTGGTACGAGCAGTACTTC.

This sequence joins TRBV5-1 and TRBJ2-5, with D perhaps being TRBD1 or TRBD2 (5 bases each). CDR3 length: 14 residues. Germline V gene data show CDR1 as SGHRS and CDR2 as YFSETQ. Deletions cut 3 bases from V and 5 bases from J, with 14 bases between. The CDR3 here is CASSYDPRGETQYF. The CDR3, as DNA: TGCGCCAGCAGCTATGACCCGAGGGGCGAGACCCAGTACTTC.

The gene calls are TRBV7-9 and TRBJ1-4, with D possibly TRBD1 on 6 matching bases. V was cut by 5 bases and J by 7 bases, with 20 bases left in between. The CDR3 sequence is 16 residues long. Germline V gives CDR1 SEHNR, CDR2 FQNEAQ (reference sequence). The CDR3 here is CASSERGTLKGEKLFF. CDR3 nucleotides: TGTGCCAGCAGCGAACGGGGGACACTTAAGGGTGAAAAACTGTTTTTT. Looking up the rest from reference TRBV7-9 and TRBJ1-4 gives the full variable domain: DTGVSQNPRHKITKRGQNVTFRCDPISEHNRLYWYRQTLGQGPEFLTYFQNEAQLEKSRLLSDRFSAERPKGSFSTLEIQRTEQGDSAMYLCASSERGTLKGEKLFFGSGTQLSVL.

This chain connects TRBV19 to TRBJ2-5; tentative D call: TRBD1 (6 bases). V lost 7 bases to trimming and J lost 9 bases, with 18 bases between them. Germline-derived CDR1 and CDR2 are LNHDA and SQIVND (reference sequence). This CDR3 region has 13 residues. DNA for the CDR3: TGTGCCAGTACCTCCTTCGAAGGGGGACCCCAGTACTTC. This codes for CASTSFEGGPQYF. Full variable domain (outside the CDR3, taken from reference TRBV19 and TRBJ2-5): DGGITQSPKYLFRKEGQNVTLSCEQNLNHDAMYWYRQDPGQGLRLIYYSQIVNDFQKGDIAEGYSVSREKKESFPLTVTSAQKNPTAFYLCASTSFEGGPQYFGPGTRLLVL.

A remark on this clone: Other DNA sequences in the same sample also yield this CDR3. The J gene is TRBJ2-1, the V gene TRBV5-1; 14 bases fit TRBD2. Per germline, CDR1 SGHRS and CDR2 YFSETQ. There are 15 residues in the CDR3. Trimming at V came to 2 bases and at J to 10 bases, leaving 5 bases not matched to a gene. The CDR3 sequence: CASSLGLAGGYEQFF. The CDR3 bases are TGCGCCAGCAGCTTAGGACTAGCGGGAGGTTACGAGCAGTTCTTC.

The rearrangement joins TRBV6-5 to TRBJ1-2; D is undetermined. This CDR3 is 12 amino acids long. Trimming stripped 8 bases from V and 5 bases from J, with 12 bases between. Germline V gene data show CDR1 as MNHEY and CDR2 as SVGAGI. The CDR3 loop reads CASFWLGYGYTF. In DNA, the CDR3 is TGTGCCAGCTTTTGGCTCGGGTATGGCTACACCTTC.

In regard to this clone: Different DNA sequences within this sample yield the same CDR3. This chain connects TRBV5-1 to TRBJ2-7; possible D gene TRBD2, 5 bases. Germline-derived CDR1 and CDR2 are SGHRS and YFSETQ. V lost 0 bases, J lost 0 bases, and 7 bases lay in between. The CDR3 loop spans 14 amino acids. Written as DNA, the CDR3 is TGCGCCAGCAGCTTGGCGGGGAGCTCCTACGAGCAGTACTTC. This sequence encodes CASSLAGSSYEQYF. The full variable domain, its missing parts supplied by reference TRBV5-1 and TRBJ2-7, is KAGVTQTPRYLIKTRGQQVTLSCSPISGHRSVSWYQQTPGQGLQFLFEYFSETQRNKGNFPGRFSGRQFSNSRSEMNVSTLELGDSALYLCASSLAGSSYEQYFGPGTRLTVT.

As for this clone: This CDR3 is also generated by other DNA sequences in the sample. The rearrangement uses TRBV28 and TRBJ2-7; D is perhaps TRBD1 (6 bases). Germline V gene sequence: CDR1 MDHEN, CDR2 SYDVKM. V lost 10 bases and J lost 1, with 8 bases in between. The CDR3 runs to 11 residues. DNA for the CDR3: TGTGCCACGACAGGTTCCTACGAGCAGTACTTC. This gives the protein CATTGSYEQYF.

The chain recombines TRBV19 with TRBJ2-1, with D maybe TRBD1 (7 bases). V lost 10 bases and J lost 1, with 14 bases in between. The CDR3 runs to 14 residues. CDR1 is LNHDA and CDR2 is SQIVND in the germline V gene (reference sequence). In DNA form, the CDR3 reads TGTGCCACATGGACAGGAGGGTCCTACAATGAGCAGTTCTTC. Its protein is CATWTGGSYNEQFF.

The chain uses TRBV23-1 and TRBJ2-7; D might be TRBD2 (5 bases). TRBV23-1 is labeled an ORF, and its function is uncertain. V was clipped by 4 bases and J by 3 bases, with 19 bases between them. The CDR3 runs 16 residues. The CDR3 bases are TGCGCCAGCAGTCCCCGGACGCCGGAGGCCAACTACGAGCAGTACTTC. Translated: CASSPRTPEANYEQYF.

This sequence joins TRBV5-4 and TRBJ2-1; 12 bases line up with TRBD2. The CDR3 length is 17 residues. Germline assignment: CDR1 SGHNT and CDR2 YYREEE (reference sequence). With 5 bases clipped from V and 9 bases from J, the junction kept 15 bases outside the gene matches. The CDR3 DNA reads TGTGCCAGCAGTAACGGACTAGCGGGATCACCTTTGGGTGAGCAGTTCTTC. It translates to CASSNGLAGSPLGEQFF.